The sample holds a few counts of the clone carrying this TCR beta chain. CDR3 length: 15 amino acids. V was pared by 4 bases and J by 7 bases, with 6 bases of the junction left unmatched. Germline values: CDR1 SGHTS, CDR2 YDEGEE. This sample stems from a study of T-cell memory formation after mild COVID-19. TCRdb re-called the 5' RACE reads through MiXCR, storing one row per CDR3 protein. Among over 350,000 distinct CDR3 sequences listed, 20% to 25% were seen once. The receptor's source is an adult woman who had mild COVID-19 (a few samples of this study predate the infection). Cell type and time point are not known. Input material: PBMCs or a T cell subset sorted from them (not recorded which). This chain uses TRBV5-8 with TRBJ2-2; TRBD2 aligns across 11 bases. CDR3 in amino acids: CASSPGTSGVGELFF. The CDR3 DNA is TGTGCCAGCAGCCCGGGGACTAGCGGCGTCGGGGAGCTGTTTTTT. Supplemented by reference TRBV5-8 and TRBJ2-2, the full variable domain reads EAGVTQSPTHLIKTRGQQATLRCSPISGHTSVYWYQQALGLGLQFLLWYDEGEERNRGNFPPRFSGRQFPNYSSELNVNALELEDSALYLCASSPGTSGVGELFFGEGSRLTVL.